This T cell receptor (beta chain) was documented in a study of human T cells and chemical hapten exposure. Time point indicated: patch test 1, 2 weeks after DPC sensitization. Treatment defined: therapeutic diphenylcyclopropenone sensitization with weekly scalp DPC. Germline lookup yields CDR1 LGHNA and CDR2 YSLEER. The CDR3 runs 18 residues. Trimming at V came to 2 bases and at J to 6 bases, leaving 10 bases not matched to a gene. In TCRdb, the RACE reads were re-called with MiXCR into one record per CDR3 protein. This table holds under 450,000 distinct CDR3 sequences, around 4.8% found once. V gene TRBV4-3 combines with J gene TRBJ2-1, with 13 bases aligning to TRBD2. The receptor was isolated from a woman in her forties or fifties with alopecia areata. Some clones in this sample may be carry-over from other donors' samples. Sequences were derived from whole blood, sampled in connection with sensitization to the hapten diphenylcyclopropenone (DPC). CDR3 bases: TGCGCCAGCAGCCAAACGGTCCCTACTAGCGGGAGGGCCAATGAGCAGTTCTTC. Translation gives CASSQTVPTSGRANEQFF.